Below, 22 T cell receptor beta chains from the same sample are listed, as sequenced in a study of control samples from healthy donors and cancer patients. The assay was immunoSEQ multiplex PCR, and TCRdb's table has in-frame clones only and misses some. The data show about 6,000 clones, with about 72% seen just once and over 6.5% held by the top ten. Sequenced sample: formalin-fixed, paraffin-embedded tissue. The origin of the receptors is a male donor with melanoma.

V gene TRBV27 combines with J gene TRBJ2-1, with D possibly called TRBD1 or TRBD2 (7 bases each). The V and J ends lost 3 bases and 15 bases respectively, with 18 bases between them. The CDR3 is made up of 13 amino acids. Per germline, CDR1 MNHEY and CDR2 SMNVEV (reference sequence). The CDR3, as DNA: TGTGCCAGCAGTTTGACCAGGGGGGGACTTCTGTTCTTC. It specifies CASSLTRGGLLFF.

V gene TRBV7-2 combines with J gene TRBJ1-3; the match to TRBD1 covers 10 bases. The CDR3 covers 15 residues. V gave up 3 bases and J gave up 6 bases; unmatched junction bases: 5. Per germline, CDR1 SGHTA and CDR2 FQGNSA. The CDR3 DNA reads as TGTGCCAGCAGCTTTTGGACAGGGGGGGTAAACACCATATATTTT. Translation gives CASSFWTGGVNTIYF.

This clone appeared a few times. Within the sample, other DNA sequences also encode this same CDR3. The chain carries TRBV7-2 and TRBJ2-3, with D perhaps matching TRBD1 or TRBD2 (5 bases each). Trimming took 1 base from V and 0 from J, leaving 14 bases between them. Per the germline V gene, CDR1 is SGHTA and CDR2 is FQGNSA. This CDR3 spans 17 amino acids. CDR3 bases: TGTGCCAGCAGCTTAGGGGGGACGGTGACTAGCACAGATACGCAGTATTTT. Translating gives CASSLGGTVTSTDTQYF.

The CDR3 sequence: CASSVLPGGDTGELFF. Written as DNA, the CDR3 is TGTGCCAGCAGCGTACTCCCCGGAGGTGACACCGGGGAGCTGTTTTTT. This chain uses TRBV9 with TRBJ2-2; perhaps TRBD2 as D (5 bases). The CDR3 length is 16 residues. Per germline, CDR1 SGDLS and CDR2 YYNGEE. The V and J ends lost 1 base and 3 bases respectively, with 13 bases between them.

The chain is built from TRBV29-1 and TRBJ1-1; no firm D call. CDR3 length equals 13 residues. Trimming pared 5 bases from V and 1 base from J, leaving 11 bases between. Germline assignment: CDR1 SQVTM and CDR2 ANQGSEA. CDR3 residues: CSVFSSANTEAFF. DNA for the CDR3: TGCAGCGTTTTCTCTTCTGCGAACACTGAAGCTTTCTTT.

The chain is built from TRBV11-1 and TRBJ1-3; maybe TRBD1 (5 bases). Germline loops: CDR1 SGHAT, CDR2 FQDESV (reference sequence). V gave up 6 bases and J gave up 0 bases, with 12 bases separating them. The CDR3 contains 15 residues. CDR3 nucleotides: TGTGCCAGCAGACTTACAGGAGCCTCTGGAAACACCATATATTTT. The encoded protein is CASRLTGASGNTIYF.

This clone was observed once. J is TRBJ2-1 and V is TRBV6-4; the match to TRBD2 covers 13 bases. The CDR3 extends over 15 amino acids. The germline V gene encodes CDR1 MRHNA and CDR2 SNTAGT. The ends lost 6 bases at V and 8 bases at J; junction bases unmatched: 7. CDR3: CASRVGTSGIYEQFF. CDR3 in DNA: TGTGCCAGCAGGGTAGGGACTAGCGGGATCTATGAGCAGTTCTTC.

The chain combines TRBV6-6 with TRBJ2-7, with D hard to call. Per the germline V gene, CDR1 is MNHNY and CDR2 is SVGAGI (reference sequence). The CDR3 length is 14 residues. The V end was cut by 8 bases, the J end by 5 bases, with 19 bases between. CDR3 residues: CASESTGVADEQYF. DNA of the CDR3: TGTGCCAGCGAGTCGACTGGGGTGGCGGACGAGCAGTACTTC.

The chain joins TRBV9 to TRBJ2-1; possibly TRBD2 for D (5 bases). The germline V and J ends were trimmed by 4 bases and 1 base, with 15 bases remaining between them. Germline V CDR1 and CDR2: SGDLS, YYNGEE. The CDR3 is made up of 16 amino acids. CDR3 sequence: CASSPRTGSSYNEQFF. CDR3 coding DNA: TGTGCCAGCAGCCCCCGTACGGGAAGTTCCTACAATGAGCAGTTCTTC.

This rearrangement joins TRBV2 to TRBJ2-1; 10 bases line up with TRBD1. The CDR3 has 15 residues. V shed 6 bases, J shed 8 bases, and the junction held 10 bases outside the gene matches. Germline CDR1 reads SNHLY; CDR2 reads FYNNEI. Written as DNA, the CDR3 is TGTGCCAGCAGGGTGGGGACAGGGGATTTTTATGAGCAGTTCTTC. Residues: CASRVGTGDFYEQFF.

This rearrangement joins TRBV30 to TRBJ1-6; perhaps TRBD1 as D (5 bases). This CDR3 spans 18 amino acids. Looked up from germline, CDR1 is GTSNPN and CDR2 is SVGIG (reference sequence). V lost 1 base, J lost 8 bases, and 24 bases lay in between. The DNA for the CDR3 is TGTGCCTGGAGTGGGCTAAGACAGTTTCGAGCAGCGGATTCACCCCTCCACTTT. Its translation is CAWSGLRQFRAADSPLHF.

The chain has TRBV6-6 and TRBJ1-5, with D hard to call. The CDR3 sequence is 13 residues long. V gave up 0 bases and J gave up 5 bases, with 5 bases separating them. CDR1 is MNHNY and CDR2 is SVGAGI in the germline V gene (reference sequence). The CDR3, as DNA: TGTGCCAGCAGTTACTCCCAAGATCAGCCCCAGCATTTT. This translates into CASSYSQDQPQHF.

The chain combines TRBV28 with TRBJ2-2, with TRBD2 matching 11 bases. Germline V gene data show CDR1 as MDHEN and CDR2 as SYDVKM. J gave up 9 bases and V 6 bases, and 12 bases lay outside the gene matches. The CDR3 has 16 residues. The CDR3 sequence: CASRTQTSGERRELFF. The CDR3, as DNA: TGTGCCAGCAGAACCCAGACTAGCGGGGAGAGGAGGGAGCTGTTTTTT.

The chain carries TRBV9 and TRBJ1-4, with 7 positions matching TRBD1. J gave up 7 bases and V 1 base, and 7 bases lay outside the gene matches. This CDR3 contains 15 residues. Per germline, CDR1 SGDLS and CDR2 YYNGEE. The CDR3 DNA sequence: TGTGCCAGCAGCGTATCGACAGGGCAACTTGAAAAACTGTTTTTT. Amino acid sequence: CASSVSTGQLEKLFF.

CDR3 bases: TGTGCCAGCAGCTTATCAGGGAGGGCGGGGAGCTCCTACAATGAGCAGTTCTTC. It is translated as CASSLSGRAGSSYNEQFF. V is TRBV7-3 and J is TRBJ2-1; TRBD2 agrees at 7 bases. The germline gives CDR1 SGHTA, CDR2 FQGTGA. CDR3 length: 18 residues. With 2 bases clipped from V and 0 bases from J, the junction kept 10 bases outside the gene matches.

The V call is TRBV9, the J call TRBJ2-1, with TRBD2 identical over 15 bases. Per germline, CDR1 SGDLS and CDR2 YYNGEE. Trimming at V came to 4 bases and at J to 9 bases, leaving 8 bases not matched to a gene. There are 16 residues in the CDR3. In DNA form, the CDR3 reads TGTGCCAGCAGCCCAGGACTAGCGGGAGGGCCAGTTGAGCAGTTCTTC. It is translated as CASSPGLAGGPVEQFF.

The chain's CDR3 is CASSRDRLSEAFF. The DNA for the CDR3 is TGTGCCAGCAGTCGAGACAGGCTCTCTGAAGCTTTCTTT. The chain couples TRBV7-9 to TRBJ1-1, with D possibly TRBD1 on 6 matching bases. This CDR3 has 13 residues. V was clipped by 6 bases and J by 6 bases, with 14 bases between them. CDR1 and CDR2 (germline): SEHNR, FQNEAQ (reference sequence).

This rearrangement joins TRBV20-1 to TRBJ1-2; no clear D. Germline CDR1 DFQATT, CDR2 SNEGSKA (reference sequence). The length of the CDR3 is 11 residues. V gave up 6 bases and J gave up 8 bases, with 13 bases separating them. The CDR3 loop is CSARSREGYTF. The CDR3 DNA is TGCAGTGCCAGGTCCCGGGAAGGCTACACCTTC.

This clone was recorded only once. This chain links TRBV30 with TRBJ2-1; D is unresolved. Germline V gives CDR1 GTSNPN, CDR2 SVGIG (reference sequence). V lost 3 bases to trimming and J lost 4 bases, with 10 bases between them. This CDR3 has 13 amino acids. CDR3 bases: TGTGCCTGGAGAGTCTGGAATTACAATGAGCAGTTCTTC. Translated: CAWRVWNYNEQFF.

V usage is TRBV5-4 and J usage is TRBJ1-6; D uncertain. Trimming shortened V by 0 bases and J by 11 bases, and 6 bases separated the two germline ends. This CDR3 is built from 12 residues. Germline V gene sequence: CDR1 SGHNT, CDR2 YYREEE (reference sequence). The CDR3 loop is CASSLGSTPLHF. The CDR3 coding sequence is TGTGCCAGCAGCTTGGGTTCTACACCCCTCCACTTT.

The rearrangement joins TRBV9 to TRBJ1-2; no clear D. With 4 bases removed from V and 0 bases from J, the gap between germline ends came to 10 bases. The length of the CDR3 is 14 residues. Germline V lookup: CDR1 SGDLS, CDR2 YYNGEE. In DNA, the CDR3 is TGTGCCAGCAGCCCGAGGGTTGCTAACTATGGCTACACCTTC. This encodes CASSPRVANYGYTF.

V usage is TRBV2 and J usage is TRBJ2-1; 7 positions match TRBD2. Germline-derived CDR1 and CDR2 are SNHLY and FYNNEI. J was trimmed by 9 bases and V by 7 bases; bases with no gene match: 12. This CDR3 is built from 14 residues. The CDR3 loop is CASKGLVTRGEQFF. Here the CDR3 DNA reads TGTGCCAGCAAAGGACTAGTCACTAGAGGTGAGCAGTTCTTC.